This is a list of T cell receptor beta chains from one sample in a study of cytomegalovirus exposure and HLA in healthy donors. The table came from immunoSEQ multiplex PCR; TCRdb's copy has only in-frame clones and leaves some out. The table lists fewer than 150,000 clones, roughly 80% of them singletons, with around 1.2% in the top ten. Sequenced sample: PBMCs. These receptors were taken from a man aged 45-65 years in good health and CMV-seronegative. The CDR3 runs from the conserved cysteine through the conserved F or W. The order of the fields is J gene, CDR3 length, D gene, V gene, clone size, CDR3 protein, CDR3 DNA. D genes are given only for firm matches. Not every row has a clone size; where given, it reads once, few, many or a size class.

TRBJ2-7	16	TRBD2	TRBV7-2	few	CASSLAHGGGTYEQYF	TGTGCCAGCAGCTTAGCGCATGGGGGAGGGACCTACGAGCAGTACTTC
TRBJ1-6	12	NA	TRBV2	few	CASSVANSPLHF	TGTGCCAGCAGCGTCGCGAATTCACCCCTCCACTTT
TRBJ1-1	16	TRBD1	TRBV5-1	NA	CASSKRQGAQNTEAFF	TGCGCCAGCAGCAAACGACAGGGGGCGCAGAACACTGAAGCTTTCTTT
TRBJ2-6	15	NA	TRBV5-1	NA	CASSPGGSGANVLTF	TGCGCCAGCAGCCCCGGAGGCTCTGGGGCCAACGTCCTGACTTTC
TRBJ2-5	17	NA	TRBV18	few	CASSPSSWAPPVTATYF	TGTGCCAGCTCACCAAGTTCGTGGGCCCCCCCTGTTACGGCAACGTACTTC
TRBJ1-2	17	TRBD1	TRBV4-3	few	CASSQALRDRAPKGYTF	TGCGCCAGCAGCCAAGCCCTCCGGGACAGGGCACCGAAAGGCTACACCTTC
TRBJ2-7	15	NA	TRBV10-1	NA	CASFRGSALGYEQYF	TGCGCCAGTTTTCGGGGGTCAGCCCTTGGGTACGAGCAGTACTTC
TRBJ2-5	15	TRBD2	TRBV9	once	CASSVGAGGPQTQYF	TGTGCCAGCAGCGTAGGGGCGGGAGGGCCACAGACCCAGTACTTC
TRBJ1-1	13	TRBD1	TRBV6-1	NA	CASRDRGFVEAFF	TGTGCCAGCAGAGACAGGGGGTTCGTTGAAGCTTTCTTT
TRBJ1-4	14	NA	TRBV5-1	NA	CASSLWGENEKLFF	TGCGCCAGCAGCTTGTGGGGGGAAAACGAAAAACTGTTTTTT
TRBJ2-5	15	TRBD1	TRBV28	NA	CATLGGTGGWETQYF	TGTGCCACCTTAGGTGGGACAGGGGGCTGGGAGACCCAGTACTTC
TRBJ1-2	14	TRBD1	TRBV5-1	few	CASSQDTGGDGYTF	TGCGCCAGCAGCCAGGACACAGGGGGAGATGGCTACACCTTC
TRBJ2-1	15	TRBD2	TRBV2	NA	CASSAEAGATDEQFF	TGTGCCAGCAGTGCGGAGGCGGGAGCGACGGATGAGCAGTTCTTC
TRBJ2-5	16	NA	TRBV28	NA	CASSLGLAPREETQYF	TGTGCCAGCAGTTTAGGCCTAGCGCCCCGGGAAGAGACCCAGTACTTC
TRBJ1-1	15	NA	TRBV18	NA	CASSPREGPGAEAFF	TGTGCCAGCTCACCACGGGAGGGACCGGGCGCTGAAGCTTTCTTT
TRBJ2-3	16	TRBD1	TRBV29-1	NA	CSVSGDRDRGPDTQYF	TGCAGCGTTTCAGGCGATAGGGACAGGGGGCCAGATACGCAGTATTTT
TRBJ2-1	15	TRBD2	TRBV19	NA	CASTPASGRDNEQFF	TGTGCCAGTACCCCTGCTAGCGGGAGGGACAATGAGCAGTTCTTC
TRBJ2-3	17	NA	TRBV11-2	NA	CASSYRGRGTRVDTQYF	TGTGCCAGCAGCTATCGGGGTCGTGGCACTAGGGTAGATACGCAGTATTTT
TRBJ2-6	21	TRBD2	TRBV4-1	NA	CASSHLSPGLAGSSGANVLTF	TGCGCCAGCAGCCACCTCTCTCCGGGACTAGCGGGAAGCTCTGGGGCCAACGTCCTGACTTTC
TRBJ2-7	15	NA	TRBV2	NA	CASSPGILPVNEQYF	TGTGCCAGCAGTCCCGGGATTCTCCCCGTTAACGAGCAGTACTTC
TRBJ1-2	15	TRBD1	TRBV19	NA	CASQRGQGANYGYTF	TGTGCCAGCCAACGCGGACAGGGCGCTAACTATGGCTACACCTTC
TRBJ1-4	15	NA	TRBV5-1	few	CASSATQGLNEKLFF	TGCGCCAGCAGCGCAACACAGGGCCTAAATGAAAAACTGTTTTTT
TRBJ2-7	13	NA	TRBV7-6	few	CASSWSRVHEQYF	TGTGCCAGCAGCTGGAGCAGGGTCCACGAGCAGTACTTC
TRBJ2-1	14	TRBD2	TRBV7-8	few	CASSLGTSVNEQFF	TGTGCCAGCAGCTTAGGGACTAGCGTCAATGAGCAGTTCTTC
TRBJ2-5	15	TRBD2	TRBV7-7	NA	CASSLGSGGGETQYF	TGTGCTAGCAGCTTGGGTAGCGGGGGCGGGGAGACCCAGTACTTC
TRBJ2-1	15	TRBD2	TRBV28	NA	CASSLAGGPVDEQFF	TGTGCCAGCAGCTTAGCGGGAGGGCCCGTGGATGAGCAGTTCTTC
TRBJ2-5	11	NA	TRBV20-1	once	CSAPGLETQYF	TGCAGTGCCCCCGGGTTGGAGACCCAGTACTTC
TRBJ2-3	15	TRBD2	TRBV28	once	CASRGGLAGTDTQYF	TGTGCCAGCAGGGGTGGACTAGCGGGGACAGATACGCAGTATTTT
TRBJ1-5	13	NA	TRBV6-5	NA	CAITGLGNQPQHF	TGTGCCATCACAGGTCTAGGCAATCAGCCCCAGCATTTT
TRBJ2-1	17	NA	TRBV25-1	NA	CASSVFKAEFSYNEQFF	TGTGCCAGCAGCGTGTTTAAAGCGGAGTTCTCCTACAATGAGCAGTTCTTC
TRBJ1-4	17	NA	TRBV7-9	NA	CASSYTTGGGAGEKLFF	TGTGCCAGCAGCTACACGACGGGTGGGGGGGCAGGTGAAAAACTGTTTTTT
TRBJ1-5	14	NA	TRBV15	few	CATSRDTHNQPQHF	TGTGCCACCAGCAGGGACACACACAATCAGCCCCAGCATTTT
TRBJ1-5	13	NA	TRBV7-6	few	CASSGESNQPQHF	TGTGCCAGCAGCGGAGAAAGCAATCAGCCCCAGCATTTT
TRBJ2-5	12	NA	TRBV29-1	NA	CSVVGVQETQYF	TGCAGCGTTGTAGGGGTACAAGAGACCCAGTACTTC
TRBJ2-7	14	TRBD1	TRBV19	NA	CASSIGTGFYEQYF	TGTGCCAGTAGTATCGGGACAGGATTCTACGAGCAGTACTTC
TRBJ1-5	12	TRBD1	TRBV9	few	CASSTGDQPQHF	TGTGCCAGCTCGACAGGGGATCAGCCCCAGCATTTT
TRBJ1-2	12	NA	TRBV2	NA	CASSSDSRMATF	TGTGCCAGCAGCTCGGACAGTAGAATGGCCACCTTC
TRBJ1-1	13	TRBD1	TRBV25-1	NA	CACQTGDNTEAFF	TGTGCCTGCCAGACAGGGGACAACACTGAAGCTTTCTTT
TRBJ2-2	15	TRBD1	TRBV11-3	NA	CASSPGQGDTGELFF	TGTGCCAGCAGCCCGGGACAGGGTGACACCGGGGAGCTGTTTTTT
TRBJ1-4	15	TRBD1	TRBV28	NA	CASKLGGTGGEKLFF	TGTGCCAGCAAGTTAGGTGGGACAGGAGGGGAAAAACTGTTTTTT
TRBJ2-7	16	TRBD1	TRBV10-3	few	CAIRKQGAISSYEQYF	TGTGCCATCAGAAAACAGGGGGCTATATCCTCCTACGAGCAGTACTTC
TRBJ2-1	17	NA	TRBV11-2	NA	CASSSSVTYSSYNEQFF	TGTGCCAGCAGCTCCTCCGTGACTTATAGCTCCTACAATGAGCAGTTCTTC
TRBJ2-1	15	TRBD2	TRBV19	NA	CASSMGLAGVNEQFF	TGTGCCAGTAGTATGGGACTAGCGGGAGTAAATGAGCAGTTCTTC
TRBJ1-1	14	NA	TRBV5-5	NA	CASSLRTVNTEAFF	TGTGCCAGCAGTCTCCGGACTGTGAACACTGAAGCTTTCTTT
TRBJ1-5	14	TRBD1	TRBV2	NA	CASSEDRVNQPQHF	TGTGCCAGCAGTGAGGACAGGGTAAATCAGCCCCAGCATTTT
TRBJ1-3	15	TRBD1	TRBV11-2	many	CASSSLRDRRNTIYF	TGTGCCAGCAGCTCACTCCGGGACAGGAGAAACACCATATATTTT
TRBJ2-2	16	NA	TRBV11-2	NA	CASKLTQGSNTGELFF	TGTGCCAGCAAATTGACGCAGGGTTCGAACACCGGGGAGCTGTTTTTT
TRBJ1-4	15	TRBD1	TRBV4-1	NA	CASSQQGAPNEKLFF	TGCGCCAGCAGCCAGCAGGGGGCACCTAATGAAAAACTGTTTTTT
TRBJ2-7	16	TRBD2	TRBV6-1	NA	CASSDWTSGNVYEQYF	TGTGCCAGCAGTGATTGGACTAGCGGGAATGTCTACGAGCAGTACTTC
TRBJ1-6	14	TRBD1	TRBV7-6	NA	CASSLTGVNSPLHF	TGTGCCAGCAGCTTGACAGGGGTTAATTCACCCCTCCACTTT
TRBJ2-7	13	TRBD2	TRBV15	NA	CATSRGGSNEQYF	TGTGCCACCAGCAGGGGAGGGAGTAACGAGCAGTACTTC
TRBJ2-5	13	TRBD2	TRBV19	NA	CASSGASGGTQYF	TGTGCCAGCAGCGGGGCTAGCGGAGGCACCCAGTACTTC
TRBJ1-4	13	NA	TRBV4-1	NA	CASSQWRGEKLFF	TGCGCCAGCAGCCAATGGAGAGGGGAAAAACTGTTTTTT
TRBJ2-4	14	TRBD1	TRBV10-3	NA	CAISEYQGANIQYF	TGTGCCATCAGTGAGTACCAGGGGGCCAACATTCAGTACTTC
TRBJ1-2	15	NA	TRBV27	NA	CASSLSPDIRYGYTF	TGTGCCAGCAGTTTATCTCCGGACATTCGCTATGGCTACACCTTC